These T cell receptor beta chains were read from a single sample in a study of T cell repertoires in cytomegalovirus infection. TCRdb re-called the reads with MiXCR, one entry per CDR3 protein. The table includes 250,000 to 300,000 distinct CDR3 sequences, less than 25% detected once. No antigens are known for them. Sample: cultured PBMCs, taken from culture after CMV antigen stimulation. These receptors originate from a human donor in good health (CMV status not recorded). Some clones in this sample may be carry-over from other donors' samples. Both conserved end residues are part of each CDR3. A D gene is named only where the DNA matches it firmly. Clone size, where shown, is once, few, many, or a class for clones that have expanded.

clone size	J gene	D gene	V gene	CDR3 DNA	CDR3 protein
-	TRBJ2-2	-	TRBV3-1	TGTGCCAGTTCCTTTCCCGCGAACACCGGGGAGCTGTTTTTT	CASSFPANTGELFF
many	TRBJ1-5	TRBD1	TRBV19	TGTGCCAGTAGTACACAGGGGAATAGCAATCAGCCCCAGCATTTT	CASSTQGNSNQPQHF
once	TRBJ2-1	-	TRBV27	TGTGCCAGCCCAACTGGGGATAAACCCTACAATGAGCAGTTCTTC	CASPTGDKPYNEQFF
-	TRBJ1-1	-	TRBV28	TGTGCCAGCAGTATAACCGGGTCACAACACACTGAAGCTTTCTTT	CASSITGSQHTEAFF
many	TRBJ2-3	-	TRBV19	TGTGCCAGTAGTATAAGGGCGGGTTCTACAGATACGCAGTATTTT	CASSIRAGSTDTQYF
-	TRBJ2-1	TRBD2	TRBV4-3	TGCGCCAGCAGCCGAGCCGGGACTAGCGGTCGACGCTCCTACAATGAGCAGTTCTTC	CASSRAGTSGRRSYNEQFF
many	TRBJ1-1	-	TRBV5-5	TGTGCCAGCAGCTTGGCCTTGGATACTGAAGCTTTCTTT	CASSLALDTEAFF
many	TRBJ2-7	-	TRBV7-9	TGTGCCAGCAGCTTAGAGAGCGACGAGCAGTACTTC	CASSLESDEQYF
-	TRBJ2-5	TRBD1	TRBV7-2	TGTGCCAGCAGCTTCGACAGGGGTCAAGAGACCCAGTACTTC	CASSFDRGQETQYF
few	TRBJ1-2	TRBD1	TRBV29-1	TGCAGCGTTGAAGTAGACAGGGGGCTAACCTTC	CSVEVDRGLTF
few	TRBJ2-7	TRBD2	TRBV27	TGTGCCAGCAGTCCGCAACTAGCGGGAGGCCAGATCTACGAGCAGTACTTC	CASSPQLAGGQIYEQYF
-	TRBJ2-1	-	TRBV20-1	TGCAGTGCTAGAGATCTTTTCCCCCGTAGTGTCGATGAGCAGTTCTTC	CSARDLFPRSVDEQFF
-	TRBJ2-7	-	TRBV12-5	TGTGCTAGTGCCATCGACACGACCTACGAGCAGTACTTC	CASAIDTTYEQYF
-	TRBJ1-1	-	TRBV5-6	TGTGCCAGCAGCTTGGATGCAGGGAGTGTCACTGAAGCTTTCTTT	CASSLDAGSVTEAFF
few	TRBJ2-1	TRBD2	TRBV6-1	TGTGCCAGCACCAACGCGGGAGGCCCGAGCTCCTACAATGAGCAGTTCTTC	CASTNAGGPSSYNEQFF
-	TRBJ2-7	-	TRBV7-9	TGTGCCAGCAGCGGCCTTGGAGGTAGCAGCCCCTACGAGCAGTACTTC	CASSGLGGSSPYEQYF
many	TRBJ2-7	-	TRBV7-2	TGTGCCAGCAGCTTCGGGCGGAATTCCTACGAGCAGTACTTC	CASSFGRNSYEQYF
many	TRBJ1-1	-	TRBV7-6	TGTGCCAGCAGCTTAGTGGCGTCCACTGAAGCTTTCTTT	CASSLVASTEAFF
few	TRBJ2-7	TRBD2	TRBV27	TGTGCCAGCAGTTTCCTAGCGGTGGGTTACGAGCAGTACTTC	CASSFLAVGYEQYF
few	TRBJ1-5	TRBD1	TRBV15	TGTGCCACCAGCTCGGACAGGGGTTGGAATCAGCCCCAGCATTTT	CATSSDRGWNQPQHF
-	TRBJ2-1	TRBD2	TRBV27	TGTGCCAGCAGTTTATTTAATCGCGGGAGCTCCTACAATGAGCAGTTCTTC	CASSLFNRGSSYNEQFF
few	TRBJ1-1	-	TRBV30	TGTGCCCTCATGAGGGGCACTGAAGCTTTCTTT	CALMRGTEAFF
many	TRBJ2-1	TRBD2	TRBV7-2	TGTGCCAGCAGCCCAACAAGCGGGAGGGACAATGAGCAGTTCTTC	CASSPTSGRDNEQFF
-	TRBJ2-3	-	TRBV3-1	TGTGCCAGCAGTCAACAGACTAGAGCAGATACGCAGTATTTT	CASSQQTRADTQYF
few	TRBJ2-6	TRBD1	TRBV7-2	TGTGCCAGCAGCTTAAAACAGGGGGTGTCTGGGGCCAACGTCCTGACTTTC	CASSLKQGVSGANVLTF
-	TRBJ2-3	TRBD2	TRBV2	TGTGCCAGCAGTGAAGCTTCCGGGACTAGCGCCGCAACCACAGATACGCAGTATTTT	CASSEASGTSAATTDTQYF
many	TRBJ2-7	-	TRBV7-8	TGTGCCAGCAGCTTAGGGACTACCGGACCCTACGAGCAGTACTTC	CASSLGTTGPYEQYF